One and the same sample provided the 18 T cell receptor beta chains below, sequenced in a study of blood T cell repertoires in COVID-19. Libraries were prepared by immunoSEQ multiplex PCR; TCRdb keeps only in-frame clonotypes and omits some of them. The table records just over 25,000 clones, around 90% of them present only once. The specimen was peripheral blood. These receptors originate from a man between 65 and 79 years old with acute or convalescent COVID-19.

V is TRBV29-1 and J is TRBJ2-7; 13 bases align to TRBD2. The CDR3 is 13 amino acids. V was pared by 4 bases and J by 3 bases, with 0 bases of the junction left unmatched. Germline lookup yields CDR1 SQVTM and CDR2 ANQGSEA. CDR3 bases: TGCAGCGTTGGACTAGCGGGAGGCTACGAGCAGTACTTC. Amino acids: CSVGLAGGYEQYF.

The V call is TRBV28, the J call TRBJ2-3; TRBD2 matches 10 bases. The CDR3 is 15 residues long. Germline loops: CDR1 MDHEN, CDR2 SYDVKM. V trimming: 6 bases; J trimming: 5 bases; junction bases outside the gene matches: 8. CDR3 in DNA: TGTGCCAGCAGCTCCGGGACTAGCGTGAAAGATACGCAGTATTTT. It encodes CASSSGTSVKDTQYF.

This rearrangement joins TRBV15 to TRBJ1-4; D perhaps matches TRBD1 (5 bases). Trimming removed 6 bases at V and 8 bases at J, with 13 bases between. Per the germline V gene, CDR1 is LNHNV and CDR2 is YYDKDF (reference sequence). This CDR3 contains 13 residues. CDR3 bases: TGTGCCACCAGGCGGGACTCCCTGGAAAAACTGTTTTTT. Its translation is CATRRDSLEKLFF. Full variable domain (rest looked up from reference TRBV15 and TRBJ1-4): DAMVIQNPRYQVTQFGKPVTLSCSQTLNHNVMYWYQQKSSQAPKLLFHYYDKDFNNEADTPDNFQSRRPNTSFCFLDIRSPGLGDTAMYLCATRRDSLEKLFFGSGTQLSVL.

CDR3 sequence (DNA): TGTGCCATCAGTGACTACGTCATGAACACTGAAGCTTTCTTT. It encodes CAISDYVMNTEAFF. The chain uses TRBV10-3 and TRBJ1-1; no clear D gene. Trimming cost V 3 bases and J 0 bases, with 8 bases left between them. Germline CDR1 is ENHRY and CDR2 is SYGVKD. The CDR3 is made up of 14 amino acids.

This clone was seen a few times. This chain connects TRBV4-3 to TRBJ2-3; D is unresolved. The length of the CDR3 is 14 residues. V dropped 0 bases and J dropped 6 bases, with 10 bases sitting between them. Germline V lookup: CDR1 LGHNA, CDR2 YSLEER. The CDR3 region has the DNA TGCGCCAGCAGCCAAGATGCCGAACGGGATACGCAGTATTTT. As protein: CASSQDAERDTQYF.

This clone was picked up a small number of times. In DNA, the CDR3 is TGTGCCAGCAGCACTCCAAATTCACCCCTCCACTTT. This codes for CASSTPNSPLHF. The chain is built from TRBV28 and TRBJ1-6, with unresolved D. Germline V gene lookup returns CDR1 MDHEN and CDR2 SYDVKM. The V end lost 6 bases, the J end lost 7 bases, and 7 bases lay between the germline ends. CDR3 length: 12 amino acids.

The rearrangement uses TRBV7-2 and TRBJ2-7; 8 nucleotides match TRBD1. Germline V lookup: CDR1 SGHTA, CDR2 FQGNSA. The V segment lost 3 bases and the J segment 4 bases; nucleotides outside the gene matches: 2. This CDR3 region has 13 residues. CDR3 protein: CASSFRQGYEQYF. CDR3 in DNA: TGTGCCAGCAGCTTTCGACAGGGGTACGAGCAGTACTTC.

This clone showed up just once. The V gene is TRBV2, the J gene TRBJ2-7; no firm D call. The germline V gene has CDR1 SNHLY and CDR2 FYNNEI. Trimming removed 8 bases at V and 3 bases at J, with 8 bases between. The CDR3 extends over 11 amino acids. CDR3 coding DNA: TGTGCCAGCCTGACGGGCTACGAGCAGTACTTC. Protein: CASLTGYEQYF.

The chain employs TRBV18 and TRBJ2-2; possible D gene TRBD1, 5 bases. CDR3 size: 16 residues. V was trimmed by 3 bases and J by 2 bases, leaving 13 bases between them. Germline V CDR1 and CDR2: KGHSH, LQKENI. As DNA, the CDR3 is TGTGCCAGCTCACCGGTTCCAGGGATTAACACCGGGGAGCTGTTTTTT. Translated, it gives CASSPVPGINTGELFF.

The chain carries TRBV5-8 and TRBJ1-2; 10 bases match TRBD1. V gave up 3 bases and J gave up 3 bases; unmatched junction bases: 5. The germline V gene encodes CDR1 SGHTS and CDR2 YDEGEE. This CDR3 contains 15 residues. The CDR3 here is CASSSLDRGDYGYTF. The CDR3 nucleotides are TGTGCCAGCAGCTCCCTGGACAGGGGGGACTATGGCTACACCTTC. Combining the CDR3 with reference TRBV5-8 and TRBJ1-2 gives the whole variable domain EAGVTQSPTHLIKTRGQQATLRCSPISGHTSVYWYQQALGLGLQFLLWYDEGEERNRGNFPPRFSGRQFPNYSSELNVNALELEDSALYLCASSSLDRGDYGYTFGSGTRLTVV.

The chain uses TRBV25-1 and TRBJ2-7; D is possibly TRBD1 (6 bases). Germline loops: CDR1 MGHDK, CDR2 SYGVNS. The CDR3 spans 13 residues. Trimming stripped 6 bases from V and 5 bases from J, with 14 bases between. The CDR3 here is CASSVQGSHEQYF. DNA of the CDR3: TGTGCCAGCAGCGTCCAGGGGTCCCACGAGCAGTACTTC.

The table lists this clone with a few counts. This chain links TRBV5-4 with TRBJ2-7, with D tentatively TRBD1 (6 bases). Trimming stripped 1 base from V and 4 bases from J, with 12 bases between. In germline, CDR1 is SGHNT, CDR2 YYREEE (reference sequence). The CDR3 has 14 amino acids. The DNA of the CDR3 is TGTGCCAGCAGCTTGCCTGCAGGGGATTACGAGCAGTACTTC. It specifies CASSLPAGDYEQYF.

The V gene is TRBV6-5, the J gene TRBJ1-5; D is uncertain. Trimming pared 0 bases from V and 9 bases from J, leaving 15 bases between. The CDR3 covers 15 residues. Germline CDR1 reads MNHEY; CDR2 reads SVGAGI. For the CDR3, the DNA is TGTGCCAGCAGTTACTCGGCGGATCCCCTTAGGCCCCAGCATTTT. The encoded protein is CASSYSADPLRPQHF.

The chain is built from TRBV12-5 and TRBJ2-2, with D perhaps matching TRBD2 (5 bases). Trimming removed 2 bases at V and 0 bases at J, with 16 bases between. This CDR3 is 18 amino acids long. The germline gives CDR1 LGHNT, CDR2 FRNRAP. CDR3 region: CASGLIPSSDSNTGELFF. The CDR3, as DNA: TGTGCTAGTGGTTTGATCCCTAGCTCGGATTCGAACACCGGGGAGCTGTTTTTT.

The chain links TRBV18 to TRBJ2-5, with TRBD2 identical over 16 bases. Germline V gene data show CDR1 as KGHSH and CDR2 as LQKENI. The CDR3 has 17 residues. The V segment lost 0 bases and the J segment 5 bases; nucleotides outside the gene matches: 3. The CDR3 region is CASSPPGLAGGQETQYF. DNA for the CDR3: TGTGCCAGCTCACCACCGGGACTAGCGGGAGGGCAGGAGACCCAGTACTTC.

The chain employs TRBV5-1 and TRBJ2-7; TRBD1 agrees at 9 bases. The CDR3 has 17 amino acids. Germline CDR1 SGHRS, CDR2 YFSETQ. V lost 2 bases and J lost 3; bases outside the gene matches: 12. The CDR3: CASSLRVGQGGDYEQYF. The CDR3 DNA reads TGCGCCAGCAGCTTACGAGTGGGACAGGGAGGAGACTACGAGCAGTACTTC.

This chain uses TRBV9 with TRBJ2-1, with 8 bases lining up with TRBD1. The CDR3 has 14 amino acids. Germline V gene lookup returns CDR1 SGDLS and CDR2 YYNGEE. J gave up 6 bases and V 0 bases, and 2 bases lay outside the gene matches. DNA for the CDR3: TGTGCCAGCAGCGTAGGAACAGGGGGCAATGAGCAGTTCTTC. Translated, it gives CASSVGTGGNEQFF.

The J gene is TRBJ1-2, the V gene TRBV6-5; TRBD1 matches 8 bases. The trim removed 6 bases at V and 6 bases at J, leaving 6 bases unmatched. Germline lookup yields CDR1 MNHEY and CDR2 SVGAGI. The CDR3 covers 13 residues. The CDR3, as DNA: TGTGCCAGCAGCCGGACAGGGAGTAATGGCTACACCTTC. Translation: CASSRTGSNGYTF.